A selection of T cell receptor beta chains follows, all from one sample in a study of T cell changes during pregnancy in multiple sclerosis. The method was immunoSEQ multiplex PCR; TCRdb's version includes in-frame clones alone and lacks a portion of them. The sample records 60,000 to 85,000 clones, approximately 90% being singletons. Sample: peripheral blood, taken in the second trimester of pregnancy. Receptors originate from a female donor with multiple sclerosis, enrolled in a pregnancy study. Both conserved end residues are part of each CDR3. The order of the fields is J gene, D gene, V gene, clone size, CDR3 DNA, CDR3 protein. A D gene is named only where the DNA matches it firmly. Expanded clones are given a class, and other clones once, few, many or no size at all.

TRBJ1-3,NA,TRBV18,NA,TGTGCCAGCTCACCAGGCACCGGGAACACCATATATTTT,CASSPGTGNTIYF
TRBJ2-7,NA,TRBV6-1,NA,TGTGCCAGCAAACGGGAACTTGACCGCTACGAGCAGTACTTC,CASKRELDRYEQYF
TRBJ2-3,NA,TRBV7-3,once,TGTGCCAGCAGCTTAGGTGGGGGCCGGGAAGATACGCAGTATTTT,CASSLGGGREDTQYF
TRBJ2-2,TRBD1,TRBV27,NA,TGTGCCAGCAGTAGGGACAGGGGAAACACCGGGGAGCTGTTTTTT,CASSRDRGNTGELFF
TRBJ2-7,NA,TRBV5-6,NA,TGTGCCAGCAGCCCCGGATCGAGGACCTACGAGCAGTACTTC,CASSPGSRTYEQYF
TRBJ2-5,NA,TRBV11-2,NA,TGTGCCAGCAGCTTACAGTTCGAGACCCAGTACTTC,CASSLQFETQYF
TRBJ2-7,NA,TRBV10-1,NA,TGCGCCAGCAGTGAGTCCCCCTCAGGTGGGGAGCAGTACTTC,CASSESPSGGEQYF
TRBJ2-1,TRBD2,TRBV29-1,NA,TGCAGCGTCCGTAGCGGGGGGGCCTTCCGGGAGCAGTTCTTC,CSVRSGGAFREQFF
TRBJ2-2,TRBD2,TRBV5-4,few,TGTGCCAGCAGCTTGGGACTAGCGGGAGGGGGGGAGCTGTTTTTT,CASSLGLAGGGELFF
TRBJ2-3,NA,TRBV9,NA,TGTGCCAGCAGCGACTATAGCGGATCCACAGATACGCAGTATTTT,CASSDYSGSTDTQYF
TRBJ2-1,TRBD2,TRBV7-2,NA,TGTGCCAGCAGCAAGGGCGGGGCGGGAGTGTTCTTC,CASSKGGAGVFF
TRBJ2-3,TRBD1,TRBV7-2,NA,TGTGCCAGCAGCCAGGGGGCGGCAGATACGCAGTATTTT,CASSQGAADTQYF
TRBJ1-3,TRBD1,TRBV10-3,NA,TGTGCCATCAGGGGACAGACAGTCTCTGGAAACACCATATATTTT,CAIRGQTVSGNTIYF
TRBJ1-1,NA,TRBV7-9,NA,TGTGCCAGCAGCTTAGCCGGGTTGGGGAACACTGAAGCTTTCTTT,CASSLAGLGNTEAFF
TRBJ1-2,NA,TRBV7-9,NA,TGTGCCAGCAGCTTAGGGAGCCCCTATGGCTACACCTTC,CASSLGSPYGYTF
TRBJ1-3,NA,TRBV19,NA,TGTGCCAGTAGTACCCAGGGGACTGGAAACACCATATATTTT,CASSTQGTGNTIYF
TRBJ1-1,NA,TRBV6-5,NA,TGTGCCAGCACGCAGGGTTGGGCTAACACTGAAGCTTTCTTT,CASTQGWANTEAFF
TRBJ2-7,TRBD1,TRBV5-1,NA,TGCGCCAGCAGCCCGACGACACCAGGGGGTGAGCAGTACTTC,CASSPTTPGGEQYF
TRBJ1-1,NA,TRBV19,once,TGTGCCAGTAGTCCACATATGAACACTGAAGCTTTCTTT,CASSPHMNTEAFF
TRBJ2-4,TRBD1,TRBV30,NA,TGTGCCTGGAGTTCGACAGGGCGAGCCAAAAACATTCAGTACTTC,CAWSSTGRAKNIQYF
TRBJ2-2,TRBD2,TRBV6-5,NA,TGTGCCAGCAGTTACTCGGGACTAGCGGTTACCGGGGAGCTGCTTTTT,CASSYSGLAVTGELLF
TRBJ2-7,TRBD2,TRBV7-2,once,TGTGCCAGCAGCTTATTTAGCGGGGGAACCTACGAGCAGTACTTC,CASSLFSGGTYEQYF
TRBJ2-7,NA,TRBV11-2,NA,TGTGCCAGCAGCATGGGGGGAGGCGAGCAGTACTTC,CASSMGGGEQYF
TRBJ1-6,NA,TRBV11-2,NA,TGTGCCAGCAGCTTAGGGTCAGGCGCTTCACCCCTCCACTTT,CASSLGSGASPLHF
TRBJ1-5,NA,TRBV19,NA,TGTGCCAGTAGACGGGGGTATAGCAATCAGCCCCAGCATTTT,CASRRGYSNQPQHF
TRBJ1-5,NA,TRBV30,NA,TGTGCCTGGAGTGTACACTCGGGGCAGCCCCAGCATTTT,CAWSVHSGQPQHF
TRBJ1-1,NA,TRBV7-2,NA,TGTGCCAGCAGCTTAGGTGTGGGAGTGATGAACACTGAAGCTTTCTTT,CASSLGVGVMNTEAFF
TRBJ2-3,TRBD2,TRBV27,NA,TGTGCCAGCAGCCAACAACTAGCGGGGAAAGGAGATACGCAGTATTTT,CASSQQLAGKGDTQYF
TRBJ2-3,NA,TRBV19,NA,TGTGCCAGTAGTCCCACAGATCGAGATACGCAGTATTTT,CASSPTDRDTQYF
TRBJ1-4,NA,TRBV18,NA,TGTGCCAGCTCGGCTGGCAGGACAACTAATGAAAAACTGTTTTTT,CASSAGRTTNEKLFF
TRBJ2-7,NA,TRBV4-3,NA,TGCGCCAGCAGCCACAGGGGATCCTACGAGCAGTACTTC,CASSHRGSYEQYF
TRBJ2-3,TRBD1,TRBV4-2,NA,TGTGCCAGCAGCCAAGTGGGACAGGGGGTAACAGATACGCAGTATTTT,CASSQVGQGVTDTQYF
TRBJ1-5,NA,TRBV4-1,NA,TGCGCCAGCAGCCAAGAAGGGCAGGGGAGACAGCCCCAGCATTTT,CASSQEGQGRQPQHF
TRBJ2-7,TRBD2,TRBV6-6,NA,TGTGCCAGCAGTTACTCGCTAGCGGGGTCCTACGAGCAGTACTTC,CASSYSLAGSYEQYF
TRBJ2-7,TRBD2,TRBV7-2,NA,TGTGCCAGCAGCTTATACGGACTAGCGGGTGAGACCTACGAGCAGTACTTC,CASSLYGLAGETYEQYF
TRBJ1-2,NA,TRBV2,NA,TGTGCCAGCACCTGGGACTCCGCTTCTGGAGGCTACACCTTC,CASTWDSASGGYTF
TRBJ2-7,TRBD2,TRBV5-1,NA,TGCGCCAGCAGCGACGGGGGGGAGCAGTACTTC,CASSDGGEQYF
TRBJ2-1,TRBD2,TRBV27,once,TGTGCCAGCAGGCGGACTAGCGGGGGGTACAATGAGCAGTTCTTC,CASRRTSGGYNEQFF
TRBJ1-1,NA,TRBV12-5,NA,TGTGCTAGTGGTTTTCACCGGGATTACACTGAAGCTTTCTTT,CASGFHRDYTEAFF
TRBJ1-6,TRBD1,TRBV27,once,TGTGCCAGCAGTGTGGGACAGGGAAGTTCACCCCTCCACTTT,CASSVGQGSSPLHF
TRBJ2-3,TRBD2,TRBV5-3,once,TGTGCCAGAAGCTTCTGGTCGTCGGGAGGGGACGATACGCAGTATTTT,CARSFWSSGGDDTQYF
TRBJ2-7,TRBD1,TRBV5-1,NA,TGCGCCAGCAGCCCATCGGTTACAGGGGGTGTCGACGAGCAGTACTTC,CASSPSVTGGVDEQYF
TRBJ2-3,NA,TRBV7-9,NA,TGTGCCAGCAGCTTAGCTACCGGGACTTTAACAGATACGCAGTATTTT,CASSLATGTLTDTQYF
TRBJ1-5,NA,TRBV6-1,NA,TGTGCCAGCAGTGTTGTATGGACACCTCAATATAGCAATCAGCCCCAGCATTTT,CASSVVWTPQYSNQPQHF
TRBJ2-2,TRBD2,TRBV7-8,NA,TGTGCCAGCAGCCCGTGGACTAGCGGGGGCCCAAACACCGGGGAGCTGTTTTTT,CASSPWTSGGPNTGELFF
TRBJ1-3,NA,TRBV18,NA,TGTGCCAGCTCACCACCGGGAGCGAGCTCTGGAAACACCATATATTTT,CASSPPGASSGNTIYF
TRBJ2-5,TRBD2,TRBV27,NA,TGTGCCAGCAGTTCCCTTAAAGCGGGGGGTGGTGAGACCCAGTACTTC,CASSSLKAGGGETQYF
TRBJ1-1,TRBD1,TRBV27,NA,TGTGCCAGCAGTTTGGCTGGACAGGGCCGCACTGAAGCTTTCTTT,CASSLAGQGRTEAFF